A single sample gave rise to the 7 T cell receptor beta chains below, sequenced in a study of T-cell memory formation after mild COVID-19. Via MiXCR, TCRdb re-called the 5' RACE reads, giving one row per CDR3 protein. The data show 200,000 to 300,000 distinct CDR3 sequences, roughly a sixth seen once. The sample consisted of PBMCs or a T cell subset sorted from them (not recorded which). The source is a man younger than 35 who had mild COVID-19 (a few samples of this study predate the infection). Cell type and time point are not known.

J is TRBJ2-3 and V is TRBV2; the match to TRBD2 covers 7 bases. The germline V gene encodes CDR1 SNHLY and CDR2 FYNNEI. J lost 5 bases, V lost 1 base, and 6 bases had no gene match. The CDR3 has 15 residues. The CDR3 sequence is CASSEGWGEGDTQYF. The CDR3 DNA reads TGTGCCAGCAGTGAAGGTTGGGGGGAGGGAGATACGCAGTATTTT. Full variable domain (outside the CDR3, taken from reference TRBV2 and TRBJ2-3): EPEVTQTPSHQVTQMGQEVILRCVPISNHLYFYWYRQILGQKVEFLVSFYNNEISEKSEIFDDQFSVERPDGSNFTLKIRSTKLEDSAMYFCASSEGWGEGDTQYFGPGTRLTVL.

V gene TRBV12-3 or TRBV12-4 combines with J gene TRBJ2-5, with 7 bases lining up with TRBD2. The CDR3 spans 13 residues. V was clipped by 6 bases and J by 5 bases; unmatched bases: 6. CDR3 protein: CASRNRRGETQYF. Written as DNA, the CDR3 is TGTGCCAGCAGGAACAGGCGGGGGGAGACCCAGTACTTC.

The sample holds many counts of this clonotype. The chain carries TRBV7-2 and TRBJ2-7; D may match TRBD1 or TRBD2 (5 bases each). Germline V gene data show CDR1 as SGHTA and CDR2 as FQGNSA. The length of the CDR3 is 14 residues. Trimming cost V 5 bases and J 2 bases, with 13 bases left between them. CDR3 region: CASSLGMGAYEQYV. The CDR3 region has the DNA TGTGCCAGCAGCCTAGGGATGGGGGCCTACGAGCAGTACGTC.

This chain uses TRBV5-1 with TRBJ2-7; tentatively, D is TRBD1 or TRBD2 (5 bases each). From germline, CDR1 is SGHRS and CDR2 YFSETQ. Trimming took off 6 bases at V and 6 bases at J, with 10 bases between the two ends. This CDR3 is 11 amino acids long. CDR3 sequence reads: CASTGPGEQYF. As DNA, the CDR3 is TGCGCCAGCACGGGGCCGGGCGAGCAGTACTTC. The variable domain in full, completed from reference TRBV5-1 and TRBJ2-7, reads KAGVTQTPRYLIKTRGQQVTLSCSPISGHRSVSWYQQTPGQGLQFLFEYFSETQRNKGNFPGRFSGRQFSNSRSEMNVSTLELGDSALYLCASTGPGEQYFGPGTRLTVT.

This clonotype has only a few counts. This chain joins TRBV6-5 and TRBJ2-3; D uncertain. The CDR3 runs to 15 residues. The germline V gene has CDR1 MNHEY and CDR2 SVGAGI. Deletions cut 0 bases from V and 2 bases from J, with 9 bases between. The CDR3 coding sequence is TGTGCCAGCAGTTACTCCCCTAGATCCACAGATACGCAGTATTTT. It codes for CASSYSPRSTDTQYF.

The CDR3 loop reads CASQLRAGNEKLFF. CDR3 in DNA: TGCGCCAGTCAACTTCGGGCAGGGAATGAAAAACTGTTTTTT. The gene calls are TRBV4-1 and TRBJ1-4, with D tentatively TRBD1 (5 bases). The germline V and J ends were trimmed by 9 bases and 5 bases, with 16 bases remaining between them. The CDR3 contains 14 residues. Germline CDR1 is MGHRA and CDR2 is YSYEKL.

This clonotype has a handful of counts. The chain has TRBV29-1 and TRBJ2-1; D may correspond to TRBD1 or TRBD2 (5 bases each). Germline-derived CDR1 and CDR2 are SQVTM and ANQGSEA. V lost 3 bases, J lost 4 bases, and 16 bases lay in between. The CDR3 extends over 15 amino acids. CDR3 loop: CSVEVGVTEYNEQFF. The CDR3 DNA is TGCAGCGTTGAGGTGGGGGTTACCGAGTACAATGAGCAGTTCTTC.